This is a list of T cell receptor beta chains from one sample in a study of Ad26.COV2.S vaccination and SARS-CoV-2 variants. The data were produced by immunoSEQ multiplex PCR, yet TCRdb's version contains in-frame clones alone and is incomplete. The table records roughly 700,000 clones, about 90% of them present only once. Sequencing was performed on peripheral blood, taken in a trial of Ad26.COV2.S vaccine versus placebo. Receptors originate from a person between 18 and 60 years old who received the Ad26.COV2.S COVID-19 vaccine or a placebo. CDR3s leave out the opening cysteine and the closing phenylalanine or tryptophan. Each record gives: V gene, CDR3 protein.

>TRBV12-3/TRBV12-4
ASSRQGNTEAF
>TRBV3-1/TRBV3-2
ASTPGQGRGGTEAF
>TRBV5-8
ASSLDRYLYGYT
>TRBV18
ASARDRNEKLF
>TRBV27
ASSLGVATSTDTQY
>TRBV15
ATSRDGSGAYEQY
>TRBV5-1
ASSSGALYTEAF
>TRBV19
ASSTIAGLSYNEQF
>TRBV27
ASRKTSGGFRELF
>TRBV5-5
ASSLVDSPYNEQF
>TRBV15
ATSPRTSGRDTQY
>TRBV11-3
ASSKGLAGGPETQY
>TRBV6-1
ASSEIGTSGAYEQY
>TRBV10-3
AISDNRSGNTIY
>TRBV9
ASSVDGGWSPLH
>TRBV6-6
ASSHRATGLPTEQY
>TRBV10-1
ASSDKGPYGYT
>TRBV23-1
ASSQIVRVYEQY
>TRBV10-3
AIRSAEALAGKIGTDTQY
>TRBV5-6
ASRLYLLDTRSEKLF
>TRBV27
ASRDWGGPNEKLF
>TRBV19
ASSIRTIYNEQF
>TRBV4-2
ASSQGGLAGSEQY
>TRBV18
ASSPMDWGEAF
>TRBV28
ASSLSGAPNQPQH
>TRBV2
ASTLGTASTDTQY
>TRBV5-4
ASSPRGVGGYT
>TRBV20-1
SASLRQGLYNEQF
>TRBV9
ASSVASGFGQPQH
>TRBV18
ASSPEVNIYTEAF
>TRBV7-6
ASSLSTSGSRTQY
>TRBV3-1/TRBV3-2
ASSQLAGEGETQY
>TRBV15
ATSKRTEYTEAF
>TRBV6-5
ASSYSIENTEAF
>TRBV6-1
ASSETHMNTEAF
>TRBV6-6
ASSFGLVSTGELF
>TRBV7-3
ASSLTSGEIDTQY
>TRBV29-1
SVGDTSYNEQF
>TRBV4-1
ASSQRHHDSNQPQH
>TRBV20-1
SASPSAANTEAF
>TRBV5-8
ASMRTSTDTQY
>TRBV7-2
ASSLGLVGGTGNTIY
>TRBV5-1
ASSFGVGETQY
>TRBV7-2
ASSLGGLAGHGTQY
>TRBV18
ASSQVEGEKLF
>TRBV12-3/TRBV12-4
ASSSGTGGSQY
>TRBV11-2
ASSRLTSRNEQF
>TRBV18
ASSRGRENIQY
>TRBV19
ASSIIRYAEAF
>TRBV29-1
SVEDWARTTSYNEQF
>TRBV5-4
ASSIPDRGNYGYT
>TRBV6-5
ASSWGQGGTEAF